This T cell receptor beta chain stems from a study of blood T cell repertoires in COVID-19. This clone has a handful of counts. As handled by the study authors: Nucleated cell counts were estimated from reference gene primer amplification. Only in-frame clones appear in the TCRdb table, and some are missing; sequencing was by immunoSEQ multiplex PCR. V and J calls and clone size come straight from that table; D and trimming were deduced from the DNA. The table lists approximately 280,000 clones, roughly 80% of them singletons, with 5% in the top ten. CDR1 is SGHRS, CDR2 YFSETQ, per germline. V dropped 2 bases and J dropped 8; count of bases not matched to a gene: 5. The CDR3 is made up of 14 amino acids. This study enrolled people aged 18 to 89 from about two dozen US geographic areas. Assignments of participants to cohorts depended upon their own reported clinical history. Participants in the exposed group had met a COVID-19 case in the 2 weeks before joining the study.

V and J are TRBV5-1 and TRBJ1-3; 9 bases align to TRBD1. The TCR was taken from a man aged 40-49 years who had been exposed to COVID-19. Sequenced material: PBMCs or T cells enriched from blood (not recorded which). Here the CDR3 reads CASSFTGGRDTIYF. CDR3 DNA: TGCGCCAGCAGCTTTACAGGGGGCAGGGACACCATATATTTT.